This T cell receptor beta chain stems from a study of cytotoxic CD8 clonotypes in ibrutinib-treated CLL. General study findings and limits: Contraction or stability on treatment characterized the public clonotypes, which were uncommon.

On this clone: The antigen remains undetermined.

The germline CDR1 and CDR2 sequences are MGHRA and YSYEKL. The CDR3 has 15 amino acids. The ends lost 0 bases at V and 6 bases at J; junction bases unmatched: 4. Measured with immunoSEQ multiplex PCR; TCRdb has only the in-frame clones, and not every one. The sample yields 270,000 or so clones, around 76% seen once. The chain links TRBV4-1 to TRBJ2-1, with 8 bases matching TRBD2. This TCR was sampled from a human donor with chronic lymphocytic leukemia. The source material was PBMCs, sampled at disease progression, from a patient treated with ibrutinib. DNA for the CDR3: TGCGCCAGCAGCCAAGACGGGAGGGGGGGCAATGAGCAGTTCTTC. This sequence encodes CASSQDGRGGNEQFF.